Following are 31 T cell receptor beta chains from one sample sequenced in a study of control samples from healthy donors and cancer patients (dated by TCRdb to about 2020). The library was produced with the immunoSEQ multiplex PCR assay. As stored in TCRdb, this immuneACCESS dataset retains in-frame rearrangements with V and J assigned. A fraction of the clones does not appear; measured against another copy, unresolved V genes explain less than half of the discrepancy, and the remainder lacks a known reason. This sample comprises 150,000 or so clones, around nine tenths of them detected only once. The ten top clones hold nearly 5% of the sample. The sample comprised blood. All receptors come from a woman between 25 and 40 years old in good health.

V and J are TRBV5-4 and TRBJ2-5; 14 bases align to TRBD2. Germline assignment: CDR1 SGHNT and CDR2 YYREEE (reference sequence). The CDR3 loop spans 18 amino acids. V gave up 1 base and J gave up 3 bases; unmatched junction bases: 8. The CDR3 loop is CASSLLGQTSGREETQYF. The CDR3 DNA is TGTGCCAGCAGCTTGCTAGGGCAGACTAGCGGGAGGGAAGAGACCCAGTACTTC.

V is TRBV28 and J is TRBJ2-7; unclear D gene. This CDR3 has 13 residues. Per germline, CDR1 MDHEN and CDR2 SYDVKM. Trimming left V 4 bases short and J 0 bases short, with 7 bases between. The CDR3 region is CASSSMDSYEQYF. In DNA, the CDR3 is TGTGCCAGCAGTTCCATGGACTCCTACGAGCAGTACTTC.

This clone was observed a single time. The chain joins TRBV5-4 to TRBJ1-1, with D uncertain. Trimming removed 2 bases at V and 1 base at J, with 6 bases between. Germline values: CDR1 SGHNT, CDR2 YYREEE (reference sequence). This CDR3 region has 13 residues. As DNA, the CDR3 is TGTGCCAGCAGCTTAACCGAGAACACTGAAGCTTTCTTT. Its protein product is CASSLTENTEAFF.

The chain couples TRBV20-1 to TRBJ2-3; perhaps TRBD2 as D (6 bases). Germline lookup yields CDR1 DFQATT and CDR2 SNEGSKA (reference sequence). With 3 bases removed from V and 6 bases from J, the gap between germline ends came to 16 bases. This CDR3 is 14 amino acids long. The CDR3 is CSASGLATVDTQYF. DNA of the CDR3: TGCAGTGCTAGTGGGCTAGCGACCGTCGATACGCAGTATTTT.

The CDR3 sequence is CASSRIPGEEQYF. The CDR3 DNA reads TGTGCCAGCAGCCGCATACCTGGGGAGGAGCAGTACTTC. The chain is built from TRBV4-2 and TRBJ2-7; the D gene is possibly TRBD2 (5 bases). V lost 4 bases to trimming and J lost 7 bases, with 14 bases between them. CDR1 and CDR2 (germline): LGHNA, YNFKEQ. CDR3 length equals 13 residues.

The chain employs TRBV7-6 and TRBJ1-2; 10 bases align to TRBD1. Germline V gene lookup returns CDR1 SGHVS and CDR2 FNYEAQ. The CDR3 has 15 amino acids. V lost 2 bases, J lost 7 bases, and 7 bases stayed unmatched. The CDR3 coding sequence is TGTGCCAGCAGCTTATCGGACCGACAGGGGGCTGGCTACACCTTC. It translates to CASSLSDRQGAGYTF.

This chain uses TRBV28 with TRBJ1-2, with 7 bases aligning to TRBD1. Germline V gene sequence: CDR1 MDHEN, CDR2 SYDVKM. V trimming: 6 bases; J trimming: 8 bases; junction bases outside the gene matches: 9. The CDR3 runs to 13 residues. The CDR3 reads CASRTGTPLGYTF. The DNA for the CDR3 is TGTGCCAGCAGGACAGGGACACCTTTAGGCTACACCTTC.

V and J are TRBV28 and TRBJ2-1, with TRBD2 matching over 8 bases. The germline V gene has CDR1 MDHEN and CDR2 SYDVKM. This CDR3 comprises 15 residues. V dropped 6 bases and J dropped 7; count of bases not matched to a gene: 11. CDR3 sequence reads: CASRGLSGSGNEQFF. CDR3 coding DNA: TGTGCCAGCAGGGGACTAAGCGGGAGTGGAAATGAGCAGTTCTTC.

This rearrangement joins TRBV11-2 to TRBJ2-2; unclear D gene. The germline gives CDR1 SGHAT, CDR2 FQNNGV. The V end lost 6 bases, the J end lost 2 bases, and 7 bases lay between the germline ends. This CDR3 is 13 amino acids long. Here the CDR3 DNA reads TGTGCCAGCAGACGCACTAACACCGGGGAGCTGTTTTTT. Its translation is CASRRTNTGELFF.

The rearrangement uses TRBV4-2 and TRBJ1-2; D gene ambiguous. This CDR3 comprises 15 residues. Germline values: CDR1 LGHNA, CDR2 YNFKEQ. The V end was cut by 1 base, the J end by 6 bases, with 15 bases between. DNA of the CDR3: TGTGCCAGCAGCCAAGGCCGGGCAGGATGGAATGGCTACACCTTC. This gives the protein CASSQGRAGWNGYTF.

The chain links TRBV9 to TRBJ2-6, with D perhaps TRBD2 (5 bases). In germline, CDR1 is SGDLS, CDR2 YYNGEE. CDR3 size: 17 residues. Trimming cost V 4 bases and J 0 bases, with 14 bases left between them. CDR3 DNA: TGTGCCAGCAGCCCCCGACTGGACTTCTCTGGGGCCAACGTCCTGACTTTC. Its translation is CASSPRLDFSGANVLTF. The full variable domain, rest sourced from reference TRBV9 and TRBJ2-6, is DSGVTQTPKHLITATGQRVTLRCSPRSGDLSVYWYQQSLDQGLQFLIQYYNGEERAKGNILERFSAQQFPDLHSELNLSSLELGDSALYFCASSPRLDFSGANVLTFGAGSRLTVL.

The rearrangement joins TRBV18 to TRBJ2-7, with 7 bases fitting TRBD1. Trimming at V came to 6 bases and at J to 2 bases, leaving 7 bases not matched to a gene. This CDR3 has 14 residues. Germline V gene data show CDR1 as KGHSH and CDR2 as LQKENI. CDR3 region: CASSLFDRAYEQYF. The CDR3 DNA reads TGTGCCAGCTCTTTATTCGACAGGGCCTACGAGCAGTACTTC.

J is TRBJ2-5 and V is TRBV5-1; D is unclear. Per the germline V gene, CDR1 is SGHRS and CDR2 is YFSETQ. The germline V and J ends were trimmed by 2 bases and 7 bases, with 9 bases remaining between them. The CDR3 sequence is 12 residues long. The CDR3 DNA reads TGCGCCAGCAGCTTCACGGGCGGGACCCAGTACTTC. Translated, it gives CASSFTGGTQYF.

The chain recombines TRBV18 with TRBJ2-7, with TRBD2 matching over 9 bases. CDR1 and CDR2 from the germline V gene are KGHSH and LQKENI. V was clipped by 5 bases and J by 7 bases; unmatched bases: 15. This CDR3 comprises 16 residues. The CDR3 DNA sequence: TGTGCCAGCTCAGCCGGGACTAGCCCTTCCCTACGGGAGCAGTACTTC. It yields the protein CASSAGTSPSLREQYF.

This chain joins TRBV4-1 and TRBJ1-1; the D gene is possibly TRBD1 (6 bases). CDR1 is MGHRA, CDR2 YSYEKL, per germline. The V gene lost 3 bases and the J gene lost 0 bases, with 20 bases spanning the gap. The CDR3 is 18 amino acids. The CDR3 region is CASSHFGGTGGMNTEAFF. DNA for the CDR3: TGCGCCAGCAGCCATTTTGGGGGGACGGGGGGCATGAACACTGAAGCTTTCTTT.

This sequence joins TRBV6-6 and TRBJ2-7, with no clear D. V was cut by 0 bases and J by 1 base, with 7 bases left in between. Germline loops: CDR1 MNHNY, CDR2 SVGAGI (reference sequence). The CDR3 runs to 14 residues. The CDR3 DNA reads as TGTGCCAGCAGTTACTCGGGCAGTTCCTACGAGCAGTACGTC. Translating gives CASSYSGSSYEQYV.

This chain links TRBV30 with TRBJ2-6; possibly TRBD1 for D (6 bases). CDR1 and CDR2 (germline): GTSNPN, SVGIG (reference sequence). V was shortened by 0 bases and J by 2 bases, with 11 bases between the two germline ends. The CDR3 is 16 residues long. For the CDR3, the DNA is TGTGCCTGGAGTGTCACAGGGTGGGCTGGGGCCAACGTCCTGACTTTC. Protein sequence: CAWSVTGWAGANVLTF.

In DNA, the CDR3 is TGTGCCTGCAAGGTTCGACAGGGCCTCACAGATACGCAGTATTTT. It yields the protein CACKVRQGLTDTQYF. The V call is TRBV13, the J call TRBJ2-3; TRBD1 matches 7 bases. The CDR3 runs 15 residues. Germline V gives CDR1 PRHDT, CDR2 FYEKMQ (reference sequence). Trimming cost V 11 bases and J 2 bases; bases outside gene matches: 13. Using reference TRBV13 and TRBJ2-3 for the parts outside the CDR3, the full variable domain is AAGVIQSPRHLIKEKRETATLKCYPIPRHDTVYWYQQGPGQDPQFLISFYEKMQSDKGSIPDRFSAQQFSDYHSELNMSSLELGDSALYFCACKVRQGLTDTQYFGPGTRLTVL.

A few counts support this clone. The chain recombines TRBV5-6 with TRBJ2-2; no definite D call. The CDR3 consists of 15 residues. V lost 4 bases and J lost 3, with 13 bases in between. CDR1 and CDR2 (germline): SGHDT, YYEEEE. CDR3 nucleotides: TGTGCCAGCAGCAGTAGCCTCTCCCACACCGGGGAGCTGTTTTTT. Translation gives CASSSSLSHTGELFF.

The CDR3 spells CASSLGESSYNEQFF. CDR3 nucleotides: TGCGCCAGCAGCTTGGGGGAGAGCTCCTACAATGAGCAGTTCTTC. J is TRBJ2-1 and V is TRBV5-1; the D gene is possibly TRBD2 (5 bases). V lost 0 bases and J lost 0, with 7 bases in between. Germline assignment: CDR1 SGHRS and CDR2 YFSETQ. This CDR3 has 15 residues.

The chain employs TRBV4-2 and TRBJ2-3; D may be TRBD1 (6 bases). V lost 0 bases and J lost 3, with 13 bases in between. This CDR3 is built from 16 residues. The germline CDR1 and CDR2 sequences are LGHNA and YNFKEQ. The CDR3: CASSQDYGRGTDTQYF. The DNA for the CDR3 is TGTGCCAGCAGCCAAGATTACGGCAGGGGAACAGATACGCAGTATTTT.

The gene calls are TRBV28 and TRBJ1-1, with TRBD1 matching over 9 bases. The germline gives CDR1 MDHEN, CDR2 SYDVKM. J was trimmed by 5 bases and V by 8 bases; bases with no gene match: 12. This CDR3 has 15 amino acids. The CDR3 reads CASGKTGGTGTEAFF. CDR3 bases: TGTGCCAGCGGTAAAACAGGGGGCACGGGAACTGAAGCTTTCTTT. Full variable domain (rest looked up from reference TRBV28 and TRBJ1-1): DVKVTQSSRYLVKRTGEKVFLECVQDMDHENMFWYRQDPGLGLRLIYFSYDVKMKEKGDIPEGYSVSREKKERFSLILESASTNQTSMYLCASGKTGGTGTEAFFGQGTRLTVV.

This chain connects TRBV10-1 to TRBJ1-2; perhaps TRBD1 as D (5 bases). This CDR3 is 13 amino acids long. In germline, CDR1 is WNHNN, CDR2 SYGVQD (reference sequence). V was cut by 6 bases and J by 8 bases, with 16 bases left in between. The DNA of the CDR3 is TGCGCCAGCAGCTCCGGGACGGTCGGGGGCTACACCTTC. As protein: CASSSGTVGGYTF.

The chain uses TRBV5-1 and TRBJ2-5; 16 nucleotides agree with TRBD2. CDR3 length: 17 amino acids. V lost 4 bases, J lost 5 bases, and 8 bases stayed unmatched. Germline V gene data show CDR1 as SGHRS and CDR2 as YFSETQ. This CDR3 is CASSRGTSGGAGETQYF. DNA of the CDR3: TGCGCCAGCAGCCGCGGGACTAGCGGGGGGGCCGGTGAGACCCAGTACTTC.

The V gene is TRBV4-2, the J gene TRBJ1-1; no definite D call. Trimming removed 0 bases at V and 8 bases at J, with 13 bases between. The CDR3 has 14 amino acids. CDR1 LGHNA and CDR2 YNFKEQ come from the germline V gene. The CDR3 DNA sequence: TGTGCCAGCAGCCAAGATGAGAGAGGCACCGAAGCTTTCTTT. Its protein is CASSQDERGTEAFF.

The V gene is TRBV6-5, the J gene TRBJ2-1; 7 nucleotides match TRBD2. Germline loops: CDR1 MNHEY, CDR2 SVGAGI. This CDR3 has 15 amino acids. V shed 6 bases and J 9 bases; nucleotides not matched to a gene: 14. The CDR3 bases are TGTGCCAGCAGACCGGGGCTAGCGGACACCCTTGAGCAGTTCTTC. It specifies CASRPGLADTLEQFF.

CDR3 in DNA: TGTGCCAGCAGCTCACTAAGCGGGGGGACGGGAGAGACCCAGTACTTC. Translation gives CASSSLSGGTGETQYF. The chain couples TRBV7-6 to TRBJ2-5; TRBD2 aligns across 9 bases. This CDR3 comprises 16 residues. Germline V CDR1 and CDR2: SGHVS, FNYEAQ. The ends lost 4 bases at V and 4 bases at J; junction bases unmatched: 10.

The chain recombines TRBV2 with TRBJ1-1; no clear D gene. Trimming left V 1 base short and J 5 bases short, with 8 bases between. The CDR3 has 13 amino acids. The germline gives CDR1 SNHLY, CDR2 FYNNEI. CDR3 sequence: CASSEVRRTEAFF. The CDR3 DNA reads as TGTGCCAGCAGTGAAGTGCGGCGAACTGAAGCTTTCTTT.

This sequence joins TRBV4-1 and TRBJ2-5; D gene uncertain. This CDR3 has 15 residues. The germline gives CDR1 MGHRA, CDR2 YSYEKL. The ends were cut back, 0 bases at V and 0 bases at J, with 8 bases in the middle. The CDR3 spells CASSQDLGNQETQYF. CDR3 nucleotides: TGCGCCAGCAGCCAAGACCTCGGTAACCAAGAGACCCAGTACTTC.

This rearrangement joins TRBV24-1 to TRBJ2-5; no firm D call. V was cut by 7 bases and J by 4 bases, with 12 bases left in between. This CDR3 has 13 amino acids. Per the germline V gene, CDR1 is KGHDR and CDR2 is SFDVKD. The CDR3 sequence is CATRERVGETQYF. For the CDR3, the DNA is TGTGCCACCAGAGAAAGGGTGGGAGAGACCCAGTACTTC.

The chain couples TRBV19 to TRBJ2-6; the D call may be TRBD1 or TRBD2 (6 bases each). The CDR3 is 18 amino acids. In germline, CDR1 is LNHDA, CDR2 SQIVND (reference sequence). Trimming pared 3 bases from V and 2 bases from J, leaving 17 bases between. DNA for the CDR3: TGTGCCAGTAGTATTTTGGGGGGCGCAGTTACTGGGGCCAACGTCCTGACTTTC. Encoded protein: CASSILGGAVTGANVLTF. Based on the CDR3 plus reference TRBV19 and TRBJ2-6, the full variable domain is DGGITQSPKYLFRKEGQNVTLSCEQNLNHDAMYWYRQDPGQGLRLIYYSQIVNDFQKGDIAEGYSVSREKKESFPLTVTSAQKNPTAFYLCASSILGGAVTGANVLTFGAGSRLTVL.